This T cell receptor (beta chain) originates from a study of CD8+ T cells in alopecia areata. The overall study: After 6 to 18 months of tofacitinib, follow-up continued 6 months off drug.

Germline trimming cut 6 bases from V and 10 bases from J; bases unmatched to any gene: 8. The CDR3 runs to 13 residues. The germline gives CDR1 SQVTM, CDR2 ANQGSEA. cDNA serving as the sequencing template came from extracted, reverse transcribed RNA. Measured with immunoSEQ multiplex PCR; TCRdb has only the in-frame clones, and not every one. The sample includes over 100,000 clones, around 56% of them seen just once. Treatment reported: oral pan-JAK inhibitor, 5-10 mg twice daily. Collection of lesional scalp punch biopsies and peripheral blood was performed in alopecia areata patients. Sorting of PBMCs yielded the CD4+ and CD8+ T cells.

This sample comprised CD4+ T cells sorted from blood, obtained at week 4, from a patient treated with tofacitinib. The clonotype comes from a human donor with alopecia areata. The chain employs TRBV29-1 and TRBJ1-4; TRBD1 agrees at 10 bases. The CDR3 is CSVGTGAGRKLFF. Written as DNA, the CDR3 is TGCAGCGTGGGGACAGGGGCGGGTCGAAAACTGTTTTTT.